The sequence of this T cell receptor beta chain was determined in a study of T-cell reconstitution after alpha-beta-depleted transplantation in children. Using unique molecular identifiers, the investigators prepared the TCRbeta library. MiXCR, applied by TCRdb to the PCR reads, yields one record per CDR3 protein. This table holds around 360,000 distinct CDR3 sequences, 10% found once. CDR1 is SGHRS and CDR2 is YFSETQ in the germline V gene. This CDR3 is built from 16 residues. V was shortened by 4 bases and J by 4 bases, with 21 bases between the two germline ends. The chain recombines TRBV5-1 with TRBJ2-7; perhaps TRBD2 as D (6 bases). The clonotype was recovered from a human donor who donated a stem cell graft to a child with acute lymphoblastic leukemia. The sample in question was PBMCs from the stem cell graft donor, obtained from the stem cell graft. The CDR3 is CASSPLFGTGRYEQYF. Written as DNA, the CDR3 is TGCGCCAGCAGCCCCCTTTTTGGGACTGGAAGATACGAGCAGTACTTC. Variable domain in full (rest from reference TRBV5-1 and TRBJ2-7): KAGVTQTPRYLIKTRGQQVTLSCSPISGHRSVSWYQQTPGQGLQFLFEYFSETQRNKGNFPGRFSGRQFSNSRSEMNVSTLELGDSALYLCASSPLFGTGRYEQYFGPGTRLTVT.